The 14 T cell receptor beta chains listed next were all sequenced from one sample in a study of technical replicates of blood from four donors. Using immunoSEQ multiplex PCR, the repertoire was profiled, and TCRdb retains in-frame clones only, with some absent. The repertoire holds about 66,000 clones, 92% seen once, with 0.38% in the top ten. Sequences were obtained from T cells isolated from PBMCs. These receptors originate from a human donor in good health.

The DNA of the CDR3 is TGCGCCAGCAGCCAAGATCAACTCCTAGTACAGTACTTC. It encodes CASSQDQLLVQYF. V is TRBV4-1 and J is TRBJ2-7; D ambiguous. The CDR3 loop spans 13 amino acids. Germline-derived CDR1 and CDR2 are MGHRA and YSYEKL. Trimming stripped 0 bases from V and 10 bases from J, with 13 bases between.

Only a few counts were recorded for this clone. The chain has TRBV5-6 and TRBJ1-5, with D maybe TRBD1 (5 bases). Germline V gene data show CDR1 as SGHDT and CDR2 as YYEEEE. The CDR3 sequence is 13 residues long. Trimming left V 0 bases short and J 11 bases short, with 12 bases between. The CDR3 reads CASSLASTAAQHF. In DNA, the CDR3 is TGTGCCAGCAGCTTGGCCTCGACAGCAGCCCAGCATTTT.

The rearrangement links TRBV27 to TRBJ2-7, with a possible D match to TRBD2 (6 bases). Per the germline V gene, CDR1 is MNHEY and CDR2 is SMNVEV (reference sequence). V lost 1 base, J lost 2 bases, and 9 bases lay in between. The CDR3 extends over 14 amino acids. Here the CDR3 DNA reads TGTGCCAGCAGTTTATATGGAGGGCCCTACGAGCAGTACTTC. Translated: CASSLYGGPYEQYF.

The chain links TRBV6-1 to TRBJ2-1; no reliable D call. In germline, CDR1 is MNHNS, CDR2 SASEGT. Trimming shortened V by 2 bases and J by 0 bases, and 11 bases separated the two germline ends. The CDR3 totals 16 residues. The DNA for the CDR3 is TGTGCCAGCAGTGAAATTCCTGCCGGCTCCTACAATGAGCAGTTCTTC. Residues: CASSEIPAGSYNEQFF.

The chain couples TRBV2 to TRBJ1-1, with D perhaps matching TRBD1 (6 bases). CDR3 length: 13 amino acids. V lost 6 bases to trimming and J lost 4 bases, with 12 bases between them. CDR1 is SNHLY and CDR2 is FYNNEI in the germline V gene. The CDR3 loop reads CASSVDSRTEAFF. CDR3 coding DNA: TGTGCCAGCAGCGTGGACAGCCGCACTGAAGCTTTCTTT. The full variable domain, in which reference TRBV2 and TRBJ1-1 provide the parts outside the CDR3, is EPEVTQTPSHQVTQMGQEVILRCVPISNHLYFYWYRQILGQKVEFLVSFYNNEISEKSEIFDDQFSVERPDGSNFTLKIRSTKLEDSAMYFCASSVDSRTEAFFGQGTRLTVV.

The CDR3: CASSRGTGNQPQHF. The CDR3 DNA sequence: TGTGCCAGTAGCCGAGGGACAGGGAATCAGCCCCAGCATTTT. This sequence joins TRBV19 and TRBJ1-5; 9 bases match TRBD1. The V segment lost 6 bases and the J segment 4 bases; nucleotides outside the gene matches: 4. The V gene's germline CDR1 is LNHDA and CDR2 SQIVND (reference sequence). The length of the CDR3 is 14 residues.

This sequence joins TRBV18 and TRBJ2-1, with 7 bases identical to TRBD2. V lost 5 bases to trimming and J lost 6 bases; unmatched junction nucleotides: 7. Germline V gene lookup returns CDR1 KGHSH and CDR2 LQKENI. There are 14 residues in the CDR3. The CDR3 reads CASSSRLAGNEQFF. DNA for the CDR3: TGTGCCAGCTCATCCCGACTAGCCGGCAATGAGCAGTTCTTC.

The rearrangement uses TRBV4-2 and TRBJ2-3, with TRBD2 matching over 11 bases. Germline CDR1 LGHNA, CDR2 YNFKEQ. This CDR3 region has 19 residues. V was pared by 0 bases and J by 4 bases, with 12 bases of the junction left unmatched. CDR3: CASSQEEGVLAGVSDTQYF. The CDR3 region has the DNA TGTGCCAGCAGCCAAGAAGAGGGGGTACTAGCGGGAGTTTCAGATACGCAGTATTTT.

The rearrangement joins TRBV7-3 to TRBJ2-1; 7 bases line up with TRBD2. The trim removed 2 bases at V and 4 bases at J, leaving 5 bases unmatched. In germline, CDR1 is SGHTA, CDR2 FQGTGA. This CDR3 comprises 15 residues. The CDR3 bases are TGTGCCAGCAGCTTAGAACAAGCGGGGTACAATGAGCAGTTCTTC. Translated: CASSLEQAGYNEQFF.

This chain links TRBV27 with TRBJ1-2; D is ambiguous. The germline V gene has CDR1 MNHEY and CDR2 SMNVEV (reference sequence). This CDR3 is built from 13 residues. V dropped 4 bases and J dropped 8 bases, with 14 bases sitting between them. CDR3 residues: CASSSEGWGGYTF. The CDR3 nucleotides are TGTGCCAGCAGTTCGGAGGGATGGGGAGGCTACACCTTC.

The chain has TRBV18 and TRBJ1-1; 8 bases fit TRBD1. Trimming removed 4 bases from V and 2 bases from J; junction bases left unmatched: 3. The germline V gene encodes CDR1 KGHSH and CDR2 LQKENI. This CDR3 is built from 14 residues. In nucleotides, the CDR3 is TGTGCCAGCTCACTAGGACAGGGAAACACTGAAGCTTTCTTT. It encodes CASSLGQGNTEAFF.

This clone was detected only once. The chain couples TRBV7-2 to TRBJ2-7; TRBD2 aligns across 9 bases. In germline, CDR1 is SGHTA, CDR2 FQGNSA. V lost 1 base, J lost 5 bases, and 6 bases stayed unmatched. This CDR3 comprises 15 residues. The CDR3 nucleotides read TGTGCCAGCAGCTTAGTTAGCGGGAGAAGTAACGAGCAGTACTTC. This codes for CASSLVSGRSNEQYF.

V is TRBV15 and J is TRBJ2-7; weak D call: TRBD2 (5 bases). CDR3 length: 14 amino acids. V lost 0 bases, J lost 3 bases, and 9 bases lay in between. Germline-derived CDR1 and CDR2 are LNHNV and YYDKDF (reference sequence). The CDR3 region is CATSRESGYYEQYF. In DNA form, the CDR3 reads TGTGCCACCAGCAGAGAGTCGGGGTACTACGAGCAGTACTTC.

This chain links TRBV5-6 with TRBJ1-1; 8 bases are a match to TRBD1. V lost 3 bases and J lost 3; bases outside the gene matches: 7. The CDR3 contains 15 residues. Germline V gene sequence: CDR1 SGHDT, CDR2 YYEEEE. DNA of the CDR3: TGTGCCAGCAGCTGGGGAGGGACAGGCCACACTGAAGCTTTCTTT. Translated, it gives CASSWGGTGHTEAFF.